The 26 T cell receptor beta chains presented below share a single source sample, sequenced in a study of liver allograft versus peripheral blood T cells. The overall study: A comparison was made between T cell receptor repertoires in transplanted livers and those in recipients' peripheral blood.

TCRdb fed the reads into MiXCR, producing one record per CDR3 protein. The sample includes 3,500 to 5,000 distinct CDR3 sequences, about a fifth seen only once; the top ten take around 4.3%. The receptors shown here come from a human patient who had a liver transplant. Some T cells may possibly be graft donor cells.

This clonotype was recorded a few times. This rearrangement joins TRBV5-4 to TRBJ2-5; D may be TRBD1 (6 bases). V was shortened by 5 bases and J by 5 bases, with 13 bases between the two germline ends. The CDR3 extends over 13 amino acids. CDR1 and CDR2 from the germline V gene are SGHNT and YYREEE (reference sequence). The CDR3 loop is CASSRDRRETQYF. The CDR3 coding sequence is TGTGCCAGCAGTCGTGACAGGAGGGAGACCCAGTACTTC.

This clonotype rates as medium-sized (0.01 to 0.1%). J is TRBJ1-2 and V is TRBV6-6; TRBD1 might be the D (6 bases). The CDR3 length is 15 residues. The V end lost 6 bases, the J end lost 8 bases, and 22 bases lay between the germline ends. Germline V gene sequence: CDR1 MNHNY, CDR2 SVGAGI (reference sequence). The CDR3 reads CASSTYFEGVGGYTF. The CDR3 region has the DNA TGTGCCAGCAGCACATATTTCGAGGGGGTTGGAGGCTACACCTTC.

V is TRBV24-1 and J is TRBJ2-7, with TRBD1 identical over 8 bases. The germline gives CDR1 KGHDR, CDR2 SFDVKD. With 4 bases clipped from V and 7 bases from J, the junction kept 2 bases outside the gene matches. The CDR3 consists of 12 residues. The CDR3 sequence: CATSERQGEQYF. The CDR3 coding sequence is TGTGCCACCAGTGAGCGACAGGGGGAGCAGTACTTC.

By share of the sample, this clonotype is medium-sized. The CDR3 DNA reads TGCAGTGCCTCCCGGGGGGCCTACGAGCAGTACTTC. This codes for CSASRGAYEQYF. The genes are TRBV20-1 and TRBJ2-7, with TRBD2 matching 7 bases. This CDR3 region has 12 residues. V shed 6 bases, J shed 2 bases, and the junction held 4 bases outside the gene matches. Germline V gene sequence: CDR1 DFQATT, CDR2 SNEGSKA (reference sequence).

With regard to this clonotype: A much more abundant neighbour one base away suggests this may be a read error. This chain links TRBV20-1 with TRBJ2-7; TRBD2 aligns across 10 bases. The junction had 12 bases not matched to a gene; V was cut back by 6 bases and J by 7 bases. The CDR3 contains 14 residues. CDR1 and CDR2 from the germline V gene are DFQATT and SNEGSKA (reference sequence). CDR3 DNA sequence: TGCAGTGCCTTTATAGCGGGGGGTGTCAATGAGCAGTACTTC. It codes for CSAFIAGGVNEQYF.

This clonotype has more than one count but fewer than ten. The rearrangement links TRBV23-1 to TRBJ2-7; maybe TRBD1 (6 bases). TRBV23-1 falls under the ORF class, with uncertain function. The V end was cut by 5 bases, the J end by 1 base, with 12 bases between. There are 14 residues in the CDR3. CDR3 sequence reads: CASSSDSGSYEQYF. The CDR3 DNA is TGCGCCAGCAGTTCGGACAGCGGATCCTACGAGCAGTACTTC.

CDR3 protein: CASSSRTGYGYTF. The DNA for the CDR3 is TGTGCCAGCAGCTCCCGGACAGGCTATGGCTACACCTTC. This chain uses TRBV7-2 with TRBJ1-2; 7 nucleotides align to TRBD1. V was clipped by 4 bases and J by 4 bases; unmatched bases: 3. In germline, CDR1 is SGHTA, CDR2 FQGNSA. The CDR3 contains 13 residues.

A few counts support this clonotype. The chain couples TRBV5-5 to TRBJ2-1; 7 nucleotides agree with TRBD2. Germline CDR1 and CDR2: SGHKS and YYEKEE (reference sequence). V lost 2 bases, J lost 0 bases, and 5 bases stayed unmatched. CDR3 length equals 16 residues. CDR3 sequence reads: CASSFSGVSSYNEQFF. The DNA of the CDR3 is TGTGCCAGCAGCTTCAGCGGGGTGAGCTCCTACAATGAGCAGTTCTTC.

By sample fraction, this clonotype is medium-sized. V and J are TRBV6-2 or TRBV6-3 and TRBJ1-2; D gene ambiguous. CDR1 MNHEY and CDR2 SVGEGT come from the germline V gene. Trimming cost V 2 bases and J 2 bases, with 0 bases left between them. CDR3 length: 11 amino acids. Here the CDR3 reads CASSYNYGYTF. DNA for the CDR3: TGTGCCAGCAGTTACAACTATGGCTACACCTTC.

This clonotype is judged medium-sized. The CDR3 DNA is TGTGCCACCAGCAGAGAAAGGGAGCGCGACACCATATATTTT. Its protein product is CATSRERERDTIYF. The chain combines TRBV15 with TRBJ1-3; no definite D call. V was clipped by 0 bases and J by 8 bases, with 11 bases between them. The CDR3 is made up of 14 amino acids. CDR1 and CDR2 from the germline V gene are LNHNV and YYDKDF (reference sequence).

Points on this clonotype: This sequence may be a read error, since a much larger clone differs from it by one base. The DNA for the CDR3 is TGTGCCAACAGGGGACCGAACACTGAAGCTTTCTTT. Translated, it gives CANRGPNTEAFF. The genes are TRBV10-3 and TRBJ1-1, with 7 nucleotides matching TRBD1. Germline V gene data show CDR1 as ENHRY and CDR2 as SYGVKD. This CDR3 contains 12 residues. Trimming removed 10 bases from V and 1 base from J; junction bases left unmatched: 3.

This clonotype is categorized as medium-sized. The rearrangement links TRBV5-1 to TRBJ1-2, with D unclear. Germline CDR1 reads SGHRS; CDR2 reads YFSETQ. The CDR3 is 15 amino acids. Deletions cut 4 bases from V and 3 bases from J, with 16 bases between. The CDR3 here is CASSPLSPPDYGYTF. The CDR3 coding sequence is TGCGCCAGCAGCCCCCTCTCCCCCCCGGACTATGGCTACACCTTC.

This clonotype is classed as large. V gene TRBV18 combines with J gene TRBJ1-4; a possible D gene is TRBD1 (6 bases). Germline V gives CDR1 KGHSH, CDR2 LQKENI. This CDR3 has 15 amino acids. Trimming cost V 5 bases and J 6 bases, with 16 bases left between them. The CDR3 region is CASSITQGIDEKLFF. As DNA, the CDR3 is TGTGCCAGCTCAATAACGCAGGGGATAGATGAAAAACTGTTTTTT. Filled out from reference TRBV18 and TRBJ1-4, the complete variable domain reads NAGVMQNPRHLVRRRGQEARLRCSPMKGHSHVYWYRQLPEEGLKFMVYLQKENIIDESGMPKERFSAEFPKEGPSILRIQQVVRGDSAAYFCASSITQGIDEKLFFGSGTQLSVL.

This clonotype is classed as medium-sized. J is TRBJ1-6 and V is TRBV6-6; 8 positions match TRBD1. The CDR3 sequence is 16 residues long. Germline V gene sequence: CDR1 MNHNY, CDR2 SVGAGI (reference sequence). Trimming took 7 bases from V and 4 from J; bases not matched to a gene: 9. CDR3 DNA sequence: TGTGCCAGCACTCGCGACAGGGGTCGATATAATTCACCCCTCCACTTT. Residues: CASTRDRGRYNSPLHF.

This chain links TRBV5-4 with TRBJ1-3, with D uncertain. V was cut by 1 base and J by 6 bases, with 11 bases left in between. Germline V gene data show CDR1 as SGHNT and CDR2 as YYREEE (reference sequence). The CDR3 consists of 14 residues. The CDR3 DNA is TGTGCCAGCAGCTTGTATTTTGGTGAAAACACCATATATTTT. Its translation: CASSLYFGENTIYF.

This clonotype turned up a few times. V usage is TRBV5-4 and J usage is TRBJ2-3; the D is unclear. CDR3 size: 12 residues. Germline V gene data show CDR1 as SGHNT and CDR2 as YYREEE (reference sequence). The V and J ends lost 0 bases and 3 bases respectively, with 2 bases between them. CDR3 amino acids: CASSLDTDTQYF. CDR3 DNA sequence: TGTGCCAGCAGCTTGGATACAGATACGCAGTATTTT.

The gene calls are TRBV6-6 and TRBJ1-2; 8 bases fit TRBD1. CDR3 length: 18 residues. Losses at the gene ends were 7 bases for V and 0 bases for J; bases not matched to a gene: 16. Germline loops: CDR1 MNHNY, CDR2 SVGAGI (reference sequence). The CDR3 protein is CASKPRPGQVIANYGYTF. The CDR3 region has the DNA TGTGCCAGCAAGCCCCGTCCGGGACAGGTGATAGCTAACTATGGCTACACCTTC.

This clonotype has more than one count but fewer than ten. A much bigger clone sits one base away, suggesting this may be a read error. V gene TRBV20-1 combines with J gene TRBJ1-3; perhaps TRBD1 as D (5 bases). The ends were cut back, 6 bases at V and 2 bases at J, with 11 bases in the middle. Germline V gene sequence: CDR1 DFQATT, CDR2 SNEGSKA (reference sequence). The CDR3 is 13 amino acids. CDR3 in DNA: TGCAGTGCAAGTCAGGGCGCTGGAAACACCATATATTTT. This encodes CSASQGAGNTIYF.

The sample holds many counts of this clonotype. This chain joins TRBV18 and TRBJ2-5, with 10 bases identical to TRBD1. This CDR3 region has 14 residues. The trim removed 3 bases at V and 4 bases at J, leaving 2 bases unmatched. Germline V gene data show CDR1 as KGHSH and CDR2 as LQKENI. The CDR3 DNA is TGTGCCAGCTCACCGGACAGGGGGTTAGAGACCCAGTACTTC. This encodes CASSPDRGLETQYF.

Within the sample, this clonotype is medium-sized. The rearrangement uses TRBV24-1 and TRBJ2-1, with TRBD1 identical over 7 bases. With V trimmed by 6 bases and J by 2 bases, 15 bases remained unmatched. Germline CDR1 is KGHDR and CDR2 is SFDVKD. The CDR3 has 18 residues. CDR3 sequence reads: CATSPGTFPGGPYNEQFF. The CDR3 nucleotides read TGTGCCACCAGTCCCGGGACCTTTCCAGGGGGTCCCTACAATGAGCAGTTCTTC.

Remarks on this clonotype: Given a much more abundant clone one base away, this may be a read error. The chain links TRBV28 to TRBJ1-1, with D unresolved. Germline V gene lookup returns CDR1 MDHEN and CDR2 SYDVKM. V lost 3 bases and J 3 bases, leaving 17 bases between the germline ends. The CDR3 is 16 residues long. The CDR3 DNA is TGTGCCAGCAGTTTTAATCGAAGGTTGCGCTACACTGAAGCTTTCTTT. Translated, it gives CASSFNRRLRYTEAFF.

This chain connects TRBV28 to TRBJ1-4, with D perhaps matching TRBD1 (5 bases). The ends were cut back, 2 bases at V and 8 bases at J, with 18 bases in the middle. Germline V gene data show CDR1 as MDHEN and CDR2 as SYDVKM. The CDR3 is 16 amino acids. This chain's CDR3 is CASSLPPQGLEEKLFF. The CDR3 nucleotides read TGTGCCAGCAGTTTACCCCCCCAGGGTCTAGAAGAAAAACTGTTTTTT.

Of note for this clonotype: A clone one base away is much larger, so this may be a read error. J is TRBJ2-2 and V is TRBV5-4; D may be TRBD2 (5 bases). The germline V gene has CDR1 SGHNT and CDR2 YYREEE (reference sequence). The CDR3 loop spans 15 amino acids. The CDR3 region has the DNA TGTGTCAGCAGCTTGGAGGTTAGAGACACCGGGGAGCTGTTTTTT. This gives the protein CVSSLEVRDTGELFF.

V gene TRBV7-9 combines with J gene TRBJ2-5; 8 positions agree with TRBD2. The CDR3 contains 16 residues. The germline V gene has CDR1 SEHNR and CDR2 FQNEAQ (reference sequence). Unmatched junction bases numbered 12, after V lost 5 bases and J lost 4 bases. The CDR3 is CASSPISGGAGETQYF. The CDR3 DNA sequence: TGTGCCAGCAGCCCCATATCGGGGGGGGCAGGAGAGACCCAGTACTTC.

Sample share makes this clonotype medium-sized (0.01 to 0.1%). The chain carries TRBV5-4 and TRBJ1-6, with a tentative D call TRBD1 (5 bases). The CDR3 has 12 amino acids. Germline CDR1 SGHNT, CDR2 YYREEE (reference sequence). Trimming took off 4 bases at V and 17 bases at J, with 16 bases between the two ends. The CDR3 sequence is CASSIGGVSVHF. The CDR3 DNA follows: TGTGCCAGCAGCATAGGAGGGGTTTCCGTCCACTTT.

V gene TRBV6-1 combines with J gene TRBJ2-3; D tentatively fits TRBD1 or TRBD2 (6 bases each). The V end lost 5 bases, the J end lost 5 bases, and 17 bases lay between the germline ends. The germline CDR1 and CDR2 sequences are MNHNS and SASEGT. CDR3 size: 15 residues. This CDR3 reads CASSYGGGFIDTQYF. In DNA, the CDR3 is TGTGCCAGCAGTTACGGGGGCGGGTTCATAGATACGCAGTATTTT.